This note documents a single TCR beta chain sequence. Its specificity is not known. The germline gene is not matched at one end of the junction; a read error may be the cause. TCR beta CDR3 region amplification was performed from RNA transcripts. Initially, a first-round RT-PCR of the TCR CDR3 employed the HTBI primer set. From the multiplex PCR reads, TCRdb called clonotypes with MiXCR, one entry per CDR3 protein. Of hundreds of thousands of distinct CDR3 sequences listed, 46% are singletons. On the basis of clinical symptoms, serum thyroxine and TRAb, thyroid ultrasound and orbital computed tomography, diagnoses were made. These data are taken from a study of T cells in Graves' hyperthyroidism and ophthalmopathy. Points from the study as a whole: Most clonotypes expanded in the thyroid (above 0.001) were also present in blood. Ophthalmopathy was model-predicted a median approximately 6.9 months pre-onset.

Germline CDR1 ENHRY, CDR2 SYGVKD. This CDR3 is 14 amino acids long. This receptor was identified in a woman under 30 with Graves' hyperthyroidism. The V call is TRBV10-3, the J call TRBJ2-6, with D perhaps TRBD1 (5 bases). Sequenced: peripheral blood or thyroid tissue (not recorded which). CDR3 sequence reads: CASSYGAGANVLTF. CDR3 sequence (DNA): TGTGCCAGCAGTTATGGGGCAGGGGCCAACGTCCTGACTTTC.